The source of this T cell receptor (beta chain) is a study of T cell responses to AZD1222 COVID-19 vaccine. Regarding the study as a whole: The number of AZD1222 recipients seropositive at baseline was only five to seven. Spike-specific TCR breadth and depth were elevated following two AZD1222 doses. After the peak T cell response, and only then, were repertoires sampled.

Sequenced by immunoSEQ multiplex PCR; TCRdb stores in-frame clones only, minus some. The sample lists about 110,000 clones, 86% occurring once. This clone was observed a few times. No antigen is known for it. The starting material was peripheral blood, obtained on day 0 of AZD1222 vaccination. The source of this sequence is an adult in good health.

CDR3 in DNA: TGTGCCAGCAGCTTAGGGGGGAACTCTGGAAACACCATATATTTT. Its protein is CASSLGGNSGNTIYF. The chain employs TRBV7-9 and TRBJ1-3, with D perhaps TRBD1 (5 bases). The CDR3 has 15 residues. The V end was cut by 1 base, the J end by 0 bases, with 7 bases between. Germline loops: CDR1 SEHNR, CDR2 FQNEAQ (reference sequence).